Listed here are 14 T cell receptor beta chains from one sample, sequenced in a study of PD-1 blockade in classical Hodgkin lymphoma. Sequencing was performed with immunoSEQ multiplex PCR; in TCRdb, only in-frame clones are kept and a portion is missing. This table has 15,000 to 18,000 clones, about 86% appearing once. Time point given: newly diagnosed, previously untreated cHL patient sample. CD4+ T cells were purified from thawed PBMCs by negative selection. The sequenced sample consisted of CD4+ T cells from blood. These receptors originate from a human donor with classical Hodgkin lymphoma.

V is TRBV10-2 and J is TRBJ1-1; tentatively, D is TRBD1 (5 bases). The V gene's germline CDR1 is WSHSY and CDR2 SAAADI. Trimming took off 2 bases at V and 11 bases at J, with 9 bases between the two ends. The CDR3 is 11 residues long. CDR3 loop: CASSEGTGAFF. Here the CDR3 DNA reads TGCGCCAGCAGTGAGGGGACTGGCGCTTTCTTT.

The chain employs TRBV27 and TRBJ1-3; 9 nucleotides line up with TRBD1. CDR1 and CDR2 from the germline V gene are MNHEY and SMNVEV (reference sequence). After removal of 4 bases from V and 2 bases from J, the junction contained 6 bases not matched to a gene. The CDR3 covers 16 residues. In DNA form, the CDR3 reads TGTGCCAGCAGTTCCGACAGGGGGTATGCTGGAAACACCATATATTTT. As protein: CASSSDRGYAGNTIYF.

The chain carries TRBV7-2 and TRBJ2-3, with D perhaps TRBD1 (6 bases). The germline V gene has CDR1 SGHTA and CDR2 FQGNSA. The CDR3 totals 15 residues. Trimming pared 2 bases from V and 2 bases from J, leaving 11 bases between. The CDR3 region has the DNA TGTGCCAGCAGCTTATTGGGGGCCATCACAGATACGCAGTATTTT. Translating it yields CASSLLGAITDTQYF.

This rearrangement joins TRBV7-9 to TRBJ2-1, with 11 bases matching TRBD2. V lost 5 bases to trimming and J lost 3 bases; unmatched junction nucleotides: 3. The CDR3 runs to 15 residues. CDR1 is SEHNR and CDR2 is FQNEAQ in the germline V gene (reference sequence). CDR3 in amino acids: CASSVTSGNYNEQFF. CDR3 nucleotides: TGTGCCAGCAGCGTGACTAGCGGGAACTACAATGAGCAGTTCTTC.

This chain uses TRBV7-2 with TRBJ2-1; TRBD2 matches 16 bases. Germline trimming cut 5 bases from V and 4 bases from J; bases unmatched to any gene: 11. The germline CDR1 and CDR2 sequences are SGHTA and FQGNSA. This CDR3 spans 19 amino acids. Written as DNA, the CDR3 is TGTGCCAGCAGCCCAGGGTATGGGACTAGCGGGAGGGGTTACAATGAGCAGTTCTTC. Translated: CASSPGYGTSGRGYNEQFF.

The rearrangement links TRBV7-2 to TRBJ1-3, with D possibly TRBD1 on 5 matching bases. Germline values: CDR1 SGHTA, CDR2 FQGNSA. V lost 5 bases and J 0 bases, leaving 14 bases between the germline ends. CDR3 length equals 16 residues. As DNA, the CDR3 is TGTGCCAGCAGCAGTCTGGGACCGAGCTCTGGAAACACCATATATTTT. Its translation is CASSSLGPSSGNTIYF.

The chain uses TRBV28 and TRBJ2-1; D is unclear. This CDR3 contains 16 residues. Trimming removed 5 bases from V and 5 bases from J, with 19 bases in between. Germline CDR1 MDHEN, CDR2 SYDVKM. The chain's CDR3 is CASSPRTRVRHNEQFF. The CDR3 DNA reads TGTGCCAGCAGTCCTAGAACCCGAGTCAGACACAATGAGCAGTTCTTC.

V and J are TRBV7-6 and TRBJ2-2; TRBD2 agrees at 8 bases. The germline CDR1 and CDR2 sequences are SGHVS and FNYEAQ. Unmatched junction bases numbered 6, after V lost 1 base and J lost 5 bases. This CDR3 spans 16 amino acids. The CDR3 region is CASSLVTSGPTGELFF. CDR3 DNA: TGTGCCAGCAGCTTAGTTACTAGCGGACCGACCGGGGAGCTGTTTTTT. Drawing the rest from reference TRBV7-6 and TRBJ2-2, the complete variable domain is GAGVSQSPRYKVTKRGQDVALRCDPISGHVSLYWYRQALGQGPEFLTYFNYEAQQDKSGLPNDRFSAERPEGSISTLTIQRTEQRDSAMYRCASSLVTSGPTGELFFGEGSRLTVL.

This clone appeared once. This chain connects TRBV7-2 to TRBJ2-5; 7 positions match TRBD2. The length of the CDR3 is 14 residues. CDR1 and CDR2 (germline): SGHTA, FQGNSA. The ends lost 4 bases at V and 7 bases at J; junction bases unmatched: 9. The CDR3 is CASSSSGTVGTQYF. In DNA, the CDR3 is TGTGCCAGCAGCTCGAGCGGGACGGTCGGGACCCAGTACTTC.

The CDR3 nucleotides read TGTGCCAGCAGCCCCCGGGACAGGGGGCGAAGAATGGGCAATGAGCAGTTCTTC. This translates into CASSPRDRGRRMGNEQFF. The chain carries TRBV7-2 and TRBJ2-1, with TRBD1 identical over 12 bases. Per the germline V gene, CDR1 is SGHTA and CDR2 is FQGNSA. The CDR3 runs to 18 residues. V trimming: 5 bases; J trimming: 6 bases; junction bases outside the gene matches: 14.

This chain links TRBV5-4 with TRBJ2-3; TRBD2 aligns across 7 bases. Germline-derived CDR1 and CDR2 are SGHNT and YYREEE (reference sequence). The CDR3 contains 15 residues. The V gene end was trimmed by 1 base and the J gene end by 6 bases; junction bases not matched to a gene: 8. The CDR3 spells CASSLRGGSGDTQYF. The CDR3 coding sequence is TGTGCCAGCAGCTTGAGGGGCGGGAGCGGGGATACGCAGTATTTT.

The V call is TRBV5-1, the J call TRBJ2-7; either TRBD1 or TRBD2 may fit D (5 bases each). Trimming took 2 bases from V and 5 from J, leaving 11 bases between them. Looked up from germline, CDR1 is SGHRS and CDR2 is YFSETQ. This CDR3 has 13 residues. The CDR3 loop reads CASSFRGENEQYF. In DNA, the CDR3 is TGCGCCAGCAGCTTCCGGGGCGAAAACGAGCAGTACTTC.

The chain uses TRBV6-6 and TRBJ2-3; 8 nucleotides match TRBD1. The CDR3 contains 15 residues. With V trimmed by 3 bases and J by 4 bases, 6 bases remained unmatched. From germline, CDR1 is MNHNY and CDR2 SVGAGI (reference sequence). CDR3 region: CASSYRQGAPDTQYF. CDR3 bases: TGTGCCAGCAGTTATCGCCAGGGGGCCCCAGATACGCAGTATTTT.

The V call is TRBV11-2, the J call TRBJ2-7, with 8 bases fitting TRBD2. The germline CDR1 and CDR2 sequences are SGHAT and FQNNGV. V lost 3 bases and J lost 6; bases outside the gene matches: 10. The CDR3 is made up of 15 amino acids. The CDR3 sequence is CASSLSDGRGGEQYF. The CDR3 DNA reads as TGTGCCAGCAGCTTGTCGGACGGGAGGGGAGGCGAGCAGTACTTC. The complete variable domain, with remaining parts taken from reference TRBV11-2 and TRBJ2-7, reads EAGVAQSPRYKIIEKRQSVAFWCNPISGHATLYWYQQILGQGPKLLIQFQNNGVVDDSQLPKDRFSAERLKGVDSTLKIQPAKLEDSAVYLCASSLSDGRGGEQYFGPGTRLTVT.